This TCR beta chain is from a study of blood T cell repertoires in COVID-19. Study-level background: Samples came from the United States, Italy and Spain, spanning acute and convalescent COVID-19. In each case, the material was cDNA or gDNA derived from T cells, B-cell-depleted T cells, or PBMCs.

Per the authors' pipeline: Nucleated cell number was recorded as an estimate derived from reference gene primer amplification. Using immunoSEQ multiplex PCR, the repertoire was profiled, and TCRdb retains in-frame clones only, with some absent. V and J calls and clone size are those listed in that table; D and trimming were worked out from the DNA. The repertoire has 100,000 to 150,000 clones, about four fifths of them found once; the top ten carry approximately 12%. CDR3 length: 14 residues. Germline CDR1 is DFQATT and CDR2 is SNEGSKA (reference sequence). The V end was cut by 3 bases, the J end by 5 bases, with 11 bases between. This clone was detected only a few times.

The chain uses TRBV20-1 and TRBJ1-6; D not resolved. The sample comprised peripheral blood. The origin of this receptor is a woman aged 25-40 years who had recovered from COVID-19. CDR3 sequence (DNA): TGCAGTGCTAGTTCAGGTTTACATAATTCACCCCTCCACTTT. It encodes CSASSGLHNSPLHF.